This is a list of T cell receptor beta chains from one sample in a study of shared clonotypes between healthy human individuals. Produced via immunoSEQ multiplex PCR; TCRdb's table is partial and in-frame only. The profile shows 500,000 to 700,000 clones, 90% to 95% of them singletons. The specimen sequenced was naive CD8+ T cells sorted from blood. These receptors were obtained from a woman younger than 45 in good health. Each CDR3 is given without its conserved first and last residue.

v_call,j_call,cdr3_aa
TRBV27,TRBJ1-1,ASSLSRSTEAF
TRBV10-1,TRBJ1-5,AIRKQGVDQPQH
TRBV2,TRBJ1-1,ASGTTNTEAF
TRBV19,TRBJ2-3,ATSSGIGTDTQY
TRBV11-1,TRBJ2-1,ASSLALSHVYNEQF
TRBV5-1,TRBJ2-1,ASSLGWAGKFDNEQF
TRBV27,TRBJ2-7,ASSFRANSYEQY
TRBV27,TRBJ2-2,ASSLYHGSYTGELF
TRBV27,TRBJ2-7,ASSSRLAGVYYEQY
TRBV19,TRBJ1-5,ASSLTYGNQPQH
TRBV19,TRBJ2-7,ASSIIQKTSGKHEQY
TRBV6-5,TRBJ2-7,ATTSGVSYEQY
TRBV4-2,TRBJ2-2,ASSPRAAPGELF
TRBV27,TRBJ2-3,ASTPRDPYPDTQY